A selection of T cell receptor beta chains follows, all from one sample in a study of T cell responses to AZD1222 COVID-19 vaccine. Sequenced by immunoSEQ multiplex PCR; TCRdb stores in-frame clones only, minus some. The repertoire has about 120,000 clones, roughly nine tenths of them found once; the top ten carry approximately 4.2%. The starting material was peripheral blood, obtained on day 0 of AZD1222 vaccination. Every receptor here comes from an adult in good health. CDR3s include the opening cysteine and the closing phenylalanine or tryptophan. Each record gives: D gene, V gene, J gene, clone size, CDR3 protein, CDR3 DNA. A D gene is named only where the DNA matches it firmly. Expanded clones get a size class; other rows say once, few or many, or leave the size out.

D: TRBD2; V: TRBV20-1; J: TRBJ2-3; size: -; CDR3: CSARAPGLDTDTQYF; DNA: TGCAGTGCTCGTGCTCCGGGACTAGACACAGATACGCAGTATTTT
D: -; V: TRBV19; J: TRBJ1-6; size: once; CDR3: CASSSGRGVNSPLHF; DNA: TGTGCCAGTAGCTCGGGACGCGGGGTGAATTCACCCCTCCACTTT
D: -; V: TRBV2; J: TRBJ2-2; size: -; CDR3: CASSEIRGRNTGELFF; DNA: TGTGCCAGCAGTGAAATCCGGGGTCGGAACACCGGGGAGCTGTTTTTT
D: TRBD2; V: TRBV4-2; J: TRBJ2-2; size: few; CDR3: CASSQDRASGNTGELFF; DNA: TGTGCCAGCAGCCAAGATAGGGCTAGCGGGAACACCGGGGAGCTGTTTTTT
D: TRBD2; V: TRBV7-9; J: TRBJ2-1; size: -; CDR3: CASSSTGTSGYNEQFF; DNA: TGTGCCAGCAGCTCAACCGGGACTAGCGGTTACAATGAGCAGTTCTTC
D: TRBD1; V: TRBV30; J: TRBJ1-6; size: -; CDR3: CAWTDQGAGNSPLHF; DNA: TGTGCCTGGACAGATCAGGGGGCAGGTAATTCACCCCTCCACTTT
D: -; V: TRBV4-2; J: TRBJ1-2; size: -; CDR3: CASRGGAYGYTF; DNA: TGTGCCAGCAGGGGAGGGGCCTATGGCTACACCTTC
D: -; V: TRBV6-5; J: TRBJ1-5; size: -; CDR3: CASSYGAGNQPQHF; DNA: TGTGCCAGCAGTTACGGGGCGGGTAATCAGCCCCAGCATTTT
D: -; V: TRBV27; J: TRBJ1-6; size: few; CDR3: CASSLGIYNSPLHF; DNA: TGTGCCAGCAGTTTAGGGATCTATAATTCACCCCTCCACTTT
D: -; V: TRBV29-1; J: TRBJ1-1; size: -; CDR3: CSVVTGNRGAFF; DNA: TGCAGCGTCGTTACAGGGAATCGGGGAGCTTTCTTT
D: -; V: TRBV6-1; J: TRBJ1-1; size: -; CDR3: CASSEGQLNTEAFF; DNA: TGTGCCAGCAGTGAGGGGCAGCTGAACACTGAAGCTTTCTTT
D: TRBD1; V: TRBV6-6; J: TRBJ1-5; size: -; CDR3: CASSPVGRWDSNQPQHF; DNA: TGTGCCAGCAGTCCAGTGGGCAGGTGGGACAGTAATCAGCCCCAGCATTTT
D: -; V: TRBV28; J: TRBJ2-7; size: -; CDR3: CASSPTGTPAGQYF; DNA: TGTGCCAGCAGTCCAACCGGGACCCCGGCCGGGCAGTACTTC
D: -; V: TRBV27; J: TRBJ2-5; size: -; CDR3: CASSPAGGGLRGTQYF; DNA: TGTGCCAGCAGTCCCGCCGGCGGGGGCCTTCGGGGGACCCAGTACTTC
D: TRBD1; V: TRBV2; J: TRBJ1-5; size: once; CDR3: CASSLQGGLPQHF; DNA: TGTGCCAGCAGCCTGCAGGGGGGATTACCCCAGCATTTT
D: -; V: TRBV30; J: TRBJ1-5; size: -; CDR3: CAWSQRMGNQPQHF; DNA: TGTGCCTGGAGTCAACGGATGGGCAATCAGCCCCAGCATTTT
D: -; V: TRBV4-2; J: TRBJ1-1; size: -; CDR3: CASSQVKGNTEAFF; DNA: TGTGCCAGCAGCCAAGTTAAGGGGAACACTGAAGCTTTCTTT
D: TRBD2; V: TRBV6-2/TRBV6-3; J: TRBJ2-4; size: -; CDR3: CASSYSLAGGQPLKNIQYF; DNA: TGTGCCAGCAGTTACTCGCTAGCGGGGGGTCAACCCCTCAAAAACATTCAGTACTTC
D: TRBD2; V: TRBV4-2; J: TRBJ2-7; size: -; CDR3: CASSQAVSGGYEQYF; DNA: TGTGCCAGCAGCCAAGCCGTCAGCGGGGGGTACGAGCAGTACTTC
D: -; V: TRBV27; J: TRBJ2-7; size: -; CDR3: CASYRVANEQYF; DNA: TGTGCCAGCTACAGGGTAGCAAACGAGCAGTACTTC
D: -; V: TRBV29-1; J: TRBJ2-7; size: -; CDR3: CSVGLHGRTLYEQYF; DNA: TGCAGCGTTGGGTTGCATGGACGGACCCTCTACGAGCAGTACTTC
D: -; V: TRBV28; J: TRBJ1-4; size: -; CDR3: CASSLFREKLFF; DNA: TGTGCCAGCAGTTTATTTCGTGAAAAACTGTTTTTT
D: TRBD2; V: TRBV5-8; J: TRBJ2-3; size: -; CDR3: CASGGGWATDTQYF; DNA: TGTGCCAGCGGCGGGGGGTGGGCCACAGATACGCAGTATTTT
D: -; V: TRBV18; J: TRBJ2-7; size: few; CDR3: CASSPMQGKSYEQYF; DNA: TGTGCCAGCTCACCGATGCAGGGAAAATCCTACGAGCAGTACTTC
D: TRBD1; V: TRBV9; J: TRBJ2-5; size: -; CDR3: CASSVDPPGGLQETQYF; DNA: TGTGCCAGCAGCGTAGATCCCCCAGGGGGCTTACAAGAGACCCAGTACTTC
D: -; V: TRBV12-3/TRBV12-4; J: TRBJ2-2; size: -; CDR3: CASSRLGPGELFF; DNA: TGTGCCAGCAGCCGCCTAGGCCCCGGGGAGCTGTTTTTT
D: -; V: TRBV11-2; J: TRBJ2-7; size: -; CDR3: CASDGWSGGTFGEAYEQYF; DNA: TGTGCCAGCGACGGGTGGTCGGGTGGGACGTTCGGGGAAGCTTACGAGCAGTACTTC